Listed here are 3 T cell receptor beta chains from one sample, sequenced in a study of shared clonotypes between healthy human individuals. Data came from immunoSEQ multiplex PCR; TCRdb stores just in-frame clones and leaves some out. The repertoire has 1 million to 1.2 million clones, roughly 77% of them found once; the top ten carry roughly 0.9%. Sequencing was performed on memory CD4+ T cells from PBMCs. Documented subset: CD45RA-negative fraction. The receptors originated from a man between 18 and 35 years old in good health. Some clones in this sample may be carry-over from other donors' samples.

This clone occurred a few times. DNA for the CDR3: TGTGCCAGCAGACCACCGGGCAGTACAGATACGCAGTATTTT. It codes for CASRPPGSTDTQYF. This chain joins TRBV6-5 and TRBJ2-3, with D unresolved. The V gene lost 6 bases and the J gene lost 3 bases, with 13 bases spanning the gap. The germline gives CDR1 MNHEY, CDR2 SVGAGI. The length of the CDR3 is 14 residues.

The chain's CDR3 is CASSSGTAKQYF. CDR3 DNA sequence: TGTGCCAGCAGCTCTGGGACAGCCAAGCAGTACTTC. This sequence joins TRBV7-2 and TRBJ2-7; 7 bases match TRBD1. Trimming took 4 bases from V and 8 from J; bases not matched to a gene: 5. Germline lookup yields CDR1 SGHTA and CDR2 FQGNSA. This CDR3 has 12 residues.

The V call is TRBV6-1, the J call TRBJ2-1; D might be TRBD1 (5 bases). Germline V lookup: CDR1 MNHNS, CDR2 SASEGT. V dropped 6 bases and J dropped 1 base, with 10 bases sitting between them. The CDR3 consists of 14 residues. The CDR3 DNA sequence: TGTGCCAGCAGGAGGTCAGGGTCCTACAATGAGCAGTTCTTC. As protein: CASRRSGSYNEQFF.